This T cell receptor beta chain was obtained from a study of shared clonotypes between healthy human individuals. Researchers ran the assay at a deep level. The genomic DNA of each subset was split evenly across several immunoSEQ plates. Clones were read by immunoSEQ multiplex PCR, and TCRdb kept only the in-frame ones, dropping some. The sample lists about 1.1 million clones; approximately 77% were seen once. A word on this clone: The target antigen is unknown.

The CDR3 runs 15 residues. Per germline, CDR1 SEHNR and CDR2 FQNEAQ (reference sequence). V dropped 3 bases and J dropped 4 bases, with 14 bases sitting between them. Whole-study findings and limits: For sorted subsets, rarefaction showed incomplete sequencing despite large depth. Clonotype sharing levels among donors were expected to vary with sequencing depth.

The TCR originated in a man between 18 and 29 years old in good health. Some clones in this sample may be carry-over from other donors' samples. Sequenced: memory CD4+ T cells from PBMCs. Subset here: CD45RA-negative fraction. This chain links TRBV7-9 with TRBJ2-3; possibly TRBD2 for D (6 bases). The CDR3 reads CASSFANGSPDTQYF. The CDR3 nucleotides read TGTGCCAGCAGCTTTGCTAACGGGAGCCCAGATACGCAGTATTTT.